This T cell receptor beta chain is from a study of OX40 agonist ivuxolimab in advanced cancers. Turning to the study itself: Ivuxolimab is an agonistic anti-OX40 (CD134) antibody, and patients were treated with it.

The assay was immunoSEQ multiplex PCR, and TCRdb's table has in-frame clones only and misses some. The sample holds some 72,000 clones, approximately 90% seen once. The CDR3 loop spans 15 amino acids. Germline V lookup: CDR1 SEHNR, CDR2 FQNEAQ (reference sequence). Trimming removed 4 bases from V and 4 bases from J; junction bases left unmatched: 6. The material was CD4+ or CD8+ T cells sorted from blood, obtained in a trial of the OX40 agonist ivuxolimab. This TCR was sampled from an adult with an advanced solid tumor such as melanoma, head and neck, liver or kidney cancer. The chain recombines TRBV7-9 with TRBJ1-4, with 7 bases lining up with TRBD1. DNA for the CDR3: TGTGCCAGCAGCTCTCAGGGGGGACATAATGAAAAACTGTTTTTT. Encoded protein: CASSSQGGHNEKLFF.